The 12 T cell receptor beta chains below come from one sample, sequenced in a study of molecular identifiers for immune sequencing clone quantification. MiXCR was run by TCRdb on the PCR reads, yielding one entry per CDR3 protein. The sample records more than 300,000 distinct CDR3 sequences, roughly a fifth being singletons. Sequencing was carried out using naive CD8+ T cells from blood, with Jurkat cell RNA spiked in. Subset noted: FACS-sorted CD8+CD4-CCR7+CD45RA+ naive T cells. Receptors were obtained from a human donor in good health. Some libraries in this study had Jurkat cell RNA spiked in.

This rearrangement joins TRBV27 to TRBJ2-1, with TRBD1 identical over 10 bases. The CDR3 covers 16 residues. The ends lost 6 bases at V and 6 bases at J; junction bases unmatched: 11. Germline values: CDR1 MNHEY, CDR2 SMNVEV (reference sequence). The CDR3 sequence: CASRGSGTGVINEQFF. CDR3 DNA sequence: TGTGCCAGCAGGGGGTCCGGGACAGGGGTGATCAATGAGCAGTTCTTC.

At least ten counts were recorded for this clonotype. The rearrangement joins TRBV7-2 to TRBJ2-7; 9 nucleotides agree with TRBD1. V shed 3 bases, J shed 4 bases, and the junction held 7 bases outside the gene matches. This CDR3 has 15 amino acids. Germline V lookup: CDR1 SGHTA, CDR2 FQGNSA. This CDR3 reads CASSFGTGHQYEQYF. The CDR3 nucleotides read TGTGCCAGCAGCTTTGGGACAGGGCACCAATACGAGCAGTACTTC.

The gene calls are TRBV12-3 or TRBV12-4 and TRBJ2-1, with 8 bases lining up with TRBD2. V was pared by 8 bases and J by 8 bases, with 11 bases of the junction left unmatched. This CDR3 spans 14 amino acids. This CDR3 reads CASGWGGGPDEQFF. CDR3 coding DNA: TGTGCCAGCGGATGGGGCGGGGGGCCCGATGAGCAGTTCTTC.

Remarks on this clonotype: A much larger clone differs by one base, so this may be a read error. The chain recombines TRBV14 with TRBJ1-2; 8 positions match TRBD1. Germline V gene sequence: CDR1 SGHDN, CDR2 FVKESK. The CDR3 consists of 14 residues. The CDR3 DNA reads TGTGCCAACAGCCCAACTTTGACAGGGGCTGGCTACACCTTC. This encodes CANSPTLTGAGYTF.

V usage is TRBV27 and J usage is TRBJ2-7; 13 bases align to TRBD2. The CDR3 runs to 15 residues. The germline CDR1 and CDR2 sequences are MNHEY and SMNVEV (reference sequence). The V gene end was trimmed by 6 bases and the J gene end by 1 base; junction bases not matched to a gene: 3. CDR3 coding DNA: TGTGCCAGCAGAGGACTAGCGGGAGAATCCTACGAGCAGTACTTC. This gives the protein CASRGLAGESYEQYF.

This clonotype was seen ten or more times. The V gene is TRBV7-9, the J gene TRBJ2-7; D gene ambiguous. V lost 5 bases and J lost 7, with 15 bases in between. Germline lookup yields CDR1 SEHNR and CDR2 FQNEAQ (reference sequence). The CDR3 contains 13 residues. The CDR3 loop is CASSPPRVLEQYF. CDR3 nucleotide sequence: TGTGCCAGCAGCCCACCCCGGGTTTTGGAGCAGTACTTC.

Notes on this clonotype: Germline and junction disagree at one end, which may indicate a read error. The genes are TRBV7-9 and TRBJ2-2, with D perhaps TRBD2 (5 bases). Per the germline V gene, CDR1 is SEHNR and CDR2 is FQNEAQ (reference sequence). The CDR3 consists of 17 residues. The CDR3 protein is CASSSRQMGAGTGELVF. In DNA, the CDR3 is TGTGCCAGCAGCTCCCGTCAGATGGGCGCGGGTACCGGGGAGCTGGTTTTT.

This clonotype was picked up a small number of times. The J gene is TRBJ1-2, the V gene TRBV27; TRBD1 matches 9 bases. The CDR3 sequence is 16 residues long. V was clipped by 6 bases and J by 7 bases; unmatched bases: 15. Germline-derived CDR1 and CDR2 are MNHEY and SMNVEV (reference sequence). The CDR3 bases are TGTGCCAGCAGACAATCAACAAGACAGGGGGATGGTGGCTACACCTTC. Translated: CASRQSTRQGDGGYTF.

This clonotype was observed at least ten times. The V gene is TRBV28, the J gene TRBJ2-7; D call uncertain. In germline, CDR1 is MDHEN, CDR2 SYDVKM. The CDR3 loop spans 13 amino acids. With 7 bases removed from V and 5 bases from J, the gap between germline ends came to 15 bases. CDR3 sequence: CASTWSGRDEQYF. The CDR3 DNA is TGTGCCAGCACTTGGTCCGGTCGTGACGAGCAGTACTTC.

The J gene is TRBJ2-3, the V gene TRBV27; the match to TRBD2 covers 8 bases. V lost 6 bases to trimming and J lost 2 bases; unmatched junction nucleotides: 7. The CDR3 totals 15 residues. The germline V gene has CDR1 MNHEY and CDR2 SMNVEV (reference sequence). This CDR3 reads CASRTGTRHTDTQYF. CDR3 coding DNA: TGTGCCAGCAGGACCGGGACTAGACACACAGATACGCAGTATTTT.

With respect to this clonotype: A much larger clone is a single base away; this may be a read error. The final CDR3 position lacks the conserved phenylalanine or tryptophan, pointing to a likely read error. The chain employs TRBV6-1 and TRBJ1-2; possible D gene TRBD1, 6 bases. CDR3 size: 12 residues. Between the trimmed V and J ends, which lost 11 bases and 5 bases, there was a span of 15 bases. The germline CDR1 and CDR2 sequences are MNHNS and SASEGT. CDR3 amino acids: CAGKGGAYGYTL. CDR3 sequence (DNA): TGTGCCGGGAAAGGGGGGGCATATGGCTACACCCTC.

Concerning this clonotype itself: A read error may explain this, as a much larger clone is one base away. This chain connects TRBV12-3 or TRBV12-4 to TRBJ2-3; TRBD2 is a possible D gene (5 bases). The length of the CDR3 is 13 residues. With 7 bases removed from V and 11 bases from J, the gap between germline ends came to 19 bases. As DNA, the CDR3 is TGTGCCAGCAATGGCCATGTAGGAGGAGTGCAGTATTTT. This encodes CASNGHVGGVQYF.